The 22 T cell receptor beta chains below were found in one sample sequenced in a study of sequential checkpoint blockade in melanoma. The treatment was: randomized to nivolumab then ipilimumab (arm A) or the reverse (arm B). The data were produced by immunoSEQ multiplex PCR, yet TCRdb's version contains in-frame clones alone and is incomplete. The table lists 3,000 to 4,000 clones, around 19% of them singletons. The material sequenced was tumor tissue (inferred from file names), taken from a patient given nivolumab and ipilimumab in sequence. The receptors were gathered from a human donor with melanoma.

This clone was counted only a few times. The V and J genes are TRBV6-8 and TRBJ2-6; D may be TRBD1 (6 bases). CDR3 length: 15 amino acids. V lost 5 bases and J 0 bases, leaving 8 bases between the germline ends. The V gene's germline CDR1 is MNHGY and CDR2 SAAAGT. The chain's CDR3 is CASSEDSSGANVLTF. CDR3 sequence (DNA): TGTGCCAGCAGTGAGGACAGCTCTGGGGCCAACGTCCTGACTTTC.

This clone was observed a handful of times. The rearrangement joins TRBV6-8 to TRBJ2-1; perhaps TRBD2 as D (5 bases). V lost 8 bases and J lost 0, with 14 bases in between. The CDR3 consists of 15 residues. From germline, CDR1 is MNHGY and CDR2 SAAAGT. The CDR3 sequence is CASSGPGSSYNEQFF. CDR3 DNA: TGTGCCAGCTCGGGTCCGGGAAGCTCCTACAATGAGCAGTTCTTC.

This clone came up a few times. This chain connects TRBV18 to TRBJ2-7; 14 bases agree with TRBD2. Germline V CDR1 and CDR2: KGHSH, LQKENI. Unmatched junction bases numbered 12, after V lost 2 bases and J lost 3 bases. The CDR3 contains 19 residues. As DNA, the CDR3 is TGTGCCAGCTCACCAAACGGAGGACTAGCGGGAGGAATCAGCTACGAGCAGTACTTC. Its translation is CASSPNGGLAGGISYEQYF.

This chain uses TRBV6-8 with TRBJ2-2; D ambiguous. Per germline, CDR1 MNHGY and CDR2 SAAAGT. This CDR3 region has 13 residues. V gave up 0 bases and J gave up 6 bases, with 5 bases separating them. The CDR3 DNA sequence: TGTGCCAGCAGTTACTCCGTGGCCGGGGAGCTGTTTTTT. Encoded protein: CASSYSVAGELFF.

This clone is classed as medium-sized. The rearrangement joins TRBV11-3 to TRBJ1-2; 8 bases map to TRBD1. The V gene end was trimmed by 3 bases and the J gene end by 3 bases; junction bases not matched to a gene: 9. There are 16 residues in the CDR3. Germline V gene sequence: CDR1 SGHNT, CDR2 YENEEA. The CDR3 DNA reads TGTGCCAGCAGCTTGGACCCTCAGGGGGCCTACTATGGCTACACCTTC. Translation gives CASSLDPQGAYYGYTF.

The table lists this clone with a few counts. The gene calls are TRBV10-3 and TRBJ1-1, with 10 bases lining up with TRBD1. The CDR3 runs 14 residues. Germline-derived CDR1 and CDR2 are ENHRY and SYGVKD. The V segment lost 2 bases and the J segment 11 bases; nucleotides outside the gene matches: 8. In DNA, the CDR3 is TGTGCCATCAGTGAGCAGACAGGGGGCGCCGGGGCTTTCTTT. Translated: CAISEQTGGAGAFF.

The rearrangement joins TRBV6-8 to TRBJ2-4, with TRBD1 identical over 11 bases. The ends lost 5 bases at V and 8 bases at J; junction bases unmatched: 11. Germline assignment: CDR1 MNHGY and CDR2 SAAAGT. The CDR3 is made up of 16 amino acids. CDR3 in DNA: TGTGCCAGCAGTCCAAATCCAGGACAGGGGGCTGACATTCAGTACTTC. Translating gives CASSPNPGQGADIQYF.

This clone was detected many times. This rearrangement joins TRBV11-3 to TRBJ1-2; TRBD1 might be the D (5 bases). Trimming left V 5 bases short and J 3 bases short, with 16 bases between. Germline CDR1 is SGHNT and CDR2 is YENEEA. This CDR3 comprises 15 residues. This chain's CDR3 is CASSPNAGGDYGYTF. DNA of the CDR3: TGTGCCAGCAGCCCCAACGCCGGAGGGGACTATGGCTACACCTTC.

This chain joins TRBV30 and TRBJ2-1; 7 bases line up with TRBD2. The CDR3 contains 15 residues. Looked up from germline, CDR1 is GTSNPN and CDR2 is SVGIG (reference sequence). V shed 3 bases, J shed 7 bases, and the junction held 12 bases outside the gene matches. CDR3 sequence: CAWRWGERDGNEQFF. Written as DNA, the CDR3 is TGTGCCTGGAGGTGGGGGGAGCGGGATGGTAATGAGCAGTTCTTC.

The V call is TRBV9, the J call TRBJ2-7; maybe TRBD2 (6 bases). CDR3 length: 15 residues. Germline CDR1 reads SGDLS; CDR2 reads YYNGEE. V lost 4 bases to trimming and J lost 2 bases, with 16 bases between them. The CDR3 coding sequence is TGTGCCAGCAGCCTAAGTAGCGGAGGTCCCTACGAGCAGTACTTC. This sequence encodes CASSLSSGGPYEQYF.

This clone has a count of ten or more. The genes are TRBV11-3 and TRBJ1-1, with 8 bases identical to TRBD1. This CDR3 has 15 residues. CDR1 SGHNT and CDR2 YENEEA come from the germline V gene. Trimming cost V 5 bases and J 4 bases; bases outside gene matches: 9. CDR3 coding DNA: TGTGCCAGCAGCCCGGACGGACAGGGCTTCACTGAAGCTTTCTTT. Protein product: CASSPDGQGFTEAFF. The entire variable domain, with the rest obtained from reference TRBV11-3 and TRBJ1-1, is as follows: EAGVVQSPRYKIIEKKQPVAFWCNPISGHNTLYWYLQNLGQGPELLIRYENEEAVDDSQLPKDRFSAERLKGVDSTLKIQPAELGDSAVYLCASSPDGQGFTEAFFGQGTRLTVV.

As regards this clone: One end of the junction varies from germline; a read error may be responsible. The chain carries TRBV6-8 and TRBJ2-3; 8 positions match TRBD2. Per germline, CDR1 MNHGY and CDR2 SAAAGT. The CDR3 length is 15 residues. CDR3 residues: CASSDSRGGTDTQYF. CDR3 DNA: TGTGCCAGCAGTGACTCGCGGGGGGGCACAGATACGCAGTATTTT.

V and J are TRBV28 and TRBJ1-5; the D is unclear. Germline CDR1 reads MDHEN; CDR2 reads SYDVKM. This CDR3 has 12 amino acids. The V end lost 8 bases, the J end lost 7 bases, and 12 bases lay between the germline ends. DNA of the CDR3: TGTGCCAGCTCCCGGTCCAAACAGCCCCAGCATTTT. It is translated as CASSRSKQPQHF.

This clone has at least ten counts. J is TRBJ2-7 and V is TRBV11-3, with TRBD2 matching 10 bases. With 4 bases clipped from V and 4 bases from J, the junction kept 7 bases outside the gene matches. This CDR3 region has 15 residues. Germline assignment: CDR1 SGHNT and CDR2 YENEEA. DNA for the CDR3: TGTGCCAGCAGCTCCCCTAGCGGGGGCCAGTACGAGCAGTACTTC. This translates into CASSSPSGGQYEQYF.

Many counts were recorded for this clone. This chain connects TRBV11-3 to TRBJ2-1; possible D gene TRBD2, 5 bases. V lost 2 bases, J lost 7 bases, and 12 bases lay in between. This CDR3 has 14 amino acids. CDR1 SGHNT and CDR2 YENEEA come from the germline V gene. The CDR3 region has the DNA TGTGCCAGCAGCTTAATGGCGGGTCTTAATGAGCAGTTCTTC. Translated, it gives CASSLMAGLNEQFF.

This clone qualifies as medium-sized. Sequence at one end of the junction differs from germline and may be a read error. The chain joins TRBV6-8 to TRBJ1-6; weak D call: TRBD1 (5 bases). CDR3 length equals 15 residues. CDR1 is MNHGY, CDR2 SAAAGT, per germline. CDR3 nucleotides: TGTGCCAGCAGTGACTCTCACGGGGACGGGTCACCCCTCCACTTT. Its protein is CASSDSHGDGSPLHF.

The J gene is TRBJ2-7, the V gene TRBV6-8; D perhaps matches TRBD1 (6 bases). This CDR3 is 14 amino acids long. V lost 6 bases and J lost 0, with 12 bases in between. The germline V gene has CDR1 MNHGY and CDR2 SAAAGT. CDR3 region: CASSAGQSSYEQYF. CDR3 nucleotide sequence: TGTGCCAGCAGCGCTGGACAGAGCTCCTACGAGCAGTACTTC.

This clone was detected once. V gene TRBV18 combines with J gene TRBJ2-1, with 8 bases matching TRBD1. V lost 0 bases to trimming and J lost 2 bases; unmatched junction nucleotides: 3. In germline, CDR1 is KGHSH, CDR2 LQKENI. The CDR3 sequence is 16 residues long. CDR3 protein: CASSPPAGGTYNEQFF. In DNA form, the CDR3 reads TGTGCCAGCTCACCACCAGCAGGGGGCACCTACAATGAGCAGTTCTTC. Full variable domain (missing parts from reference TRBV18 and TRBJ2-1): NAGVMQNPRHLVRRRGQEARLRCSPMKGHSHVYWYRQLPEEGLKFMVYLQKENIIDESGMPKERFSAEFPKEGPSILRIQQVVRGDSAAYFCASSPPAGGTYNEQFFGPGTRLTVL.

There are a few counts of this clone. This sequence joins TRBV15 and TRBJ1-5; D is perhaps TRBD1 (5 bases). CDR3 length: 17 amino acids. The germline gives CDR1 LNHNV, CDR2 YYDKDF (reference sequence). The V gene lost 5 bases and the J gene lost 0 bases, with 17 bases spanning the gap. CDR3 nucleotides: TGTGCCACCAGCGGGGACCGTACTTCATATAGCAATCAGCCCCAGCATTTT. Translated: CATSGDRTSYSNQPQHF.

In this sample, this clone turned up a few times. V is TRBV6-8 and J is TRBJ2-7; D tentatively reads TRBD1 or TRBD2 (5 bases each). V lost 5 bases and J 7 bases, leaving 18 bases between the germline ends. The germline CDR1 and CDR2 sequences are MNHGY and SAAAGT. CDR3 length equals 14 residues. The CDR3 sequence is CASSDRGRTGEQYF. DNA for the CDR3: TGTGCCAGCAGTGATCGGGGCCGGACGGGGGAGCAGTACTTC.

By frequency in the sample, this clone is medium-sized. The J gene is TRBJ1-1, the V gene TRBV9; no clear D gene. The V gene's germline CDR1 is SGDLS and CDR2 YYNGEE. The V and J ends lost 1 base and 4 bases respectively, with 11 bases between them. CDR3 length equals 14 residues. The CDR3 spells CASSVTGIGTEAFF. Written as DNA, the CDR3 is TGTGCCAGCAGCGTAACTGGGATCGGCACTGAAGCTTTCTTT.

In its sample, this clone ranks as medium-sized. This sequence joins TRBV9 and TRBJ2-7, with 7 positions matching TRBD2. The CDR3 runs to 15 residues. The V gene's germline CDR1 is SGDLS and CDR2 YYNGEE. V shed 0 bases and J 6 bases; nucleotides not matched to a gene: 9. The CDR3 region is CASSVALSGIGEQYF. The CDR3 DNA reads TGTGCCAGCAGCGTAGCCCTCAGCGGGATCGGCGAGCAGTACTTC.